This T cell receptor (beta chain) was profiled in a study of blood T cell repertoires in COVID-19. The data were produced by immunoSEQ multiplex PCR, yet TCRdb's version contains in-frame clones alone and is incomplete. Of about 130,000 clones in the sample, more than 70% were seen once. Sample: peripheral blood. The TCR comes from a man in his forties or fifties with acute or convalescent COVID-19.

The CDR3 sequence is CASSLGQGETFF. Written as DNA, the CDR3 is TGCGCCAGCAGCCTAGGACAGGGAGAGACTTTCTTT. The genes are TRBV5-1 and TRBJ1-1, with TRBD1 matching 8 bases. The ends lost 4 bases at V and 12 bases at J; junction bases unmatched: 8. The CDR3 has 12 residues. Germline-derived CDR1 and CDR2 are SGHRS and YFSETQ.